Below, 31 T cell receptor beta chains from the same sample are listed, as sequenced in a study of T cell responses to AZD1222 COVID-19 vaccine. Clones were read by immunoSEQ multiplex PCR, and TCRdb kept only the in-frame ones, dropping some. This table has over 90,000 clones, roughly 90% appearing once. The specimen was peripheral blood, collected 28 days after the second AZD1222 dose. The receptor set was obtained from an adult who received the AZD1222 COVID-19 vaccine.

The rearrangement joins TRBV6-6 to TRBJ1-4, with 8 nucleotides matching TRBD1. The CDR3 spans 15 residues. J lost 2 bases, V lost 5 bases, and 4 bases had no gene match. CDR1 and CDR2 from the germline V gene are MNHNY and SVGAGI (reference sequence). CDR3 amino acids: CASSPTGGTNEKLFF. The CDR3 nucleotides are TGTGCCAGCAGTCCAACAGGGGGGACTAATGAAAAACTGTTTTTT.

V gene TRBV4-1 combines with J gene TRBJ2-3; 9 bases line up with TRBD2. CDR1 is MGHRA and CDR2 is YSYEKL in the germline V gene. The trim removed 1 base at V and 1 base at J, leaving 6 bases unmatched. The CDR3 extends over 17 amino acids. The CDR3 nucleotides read TGCGCCAGCAGCCAAGGCGGGACTAGCTTGCGCACAGATACGCAGTATTTT. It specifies CASSQGGTSLRTDTQYF.

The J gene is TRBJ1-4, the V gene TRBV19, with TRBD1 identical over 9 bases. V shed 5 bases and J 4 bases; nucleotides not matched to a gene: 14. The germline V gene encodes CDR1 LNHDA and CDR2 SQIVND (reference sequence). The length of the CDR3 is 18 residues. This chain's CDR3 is CASSQIPGQGSINEKLFF. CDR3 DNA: TGTGCCAGTAGTCAAATCCCGGGACAGGGCTCGATTAATGAAAAACTGTTTTTT.

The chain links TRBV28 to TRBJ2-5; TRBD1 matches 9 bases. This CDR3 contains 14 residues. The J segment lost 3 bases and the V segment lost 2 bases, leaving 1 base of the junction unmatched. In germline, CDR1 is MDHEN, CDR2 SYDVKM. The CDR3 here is CASSLGTGKETQYF. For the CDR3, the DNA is TGTGCCAGCAGTTTAGGGACAGGGAAAGAGACCCAGTACTTC.

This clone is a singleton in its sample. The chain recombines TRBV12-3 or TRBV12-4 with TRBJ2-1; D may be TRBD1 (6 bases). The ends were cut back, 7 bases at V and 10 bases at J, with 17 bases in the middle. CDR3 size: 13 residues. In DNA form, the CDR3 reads TGTGCCAGCATCCTTGAGACTCAGGGGGAGCAGTTCTTC. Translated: CASILETQGEQFF.

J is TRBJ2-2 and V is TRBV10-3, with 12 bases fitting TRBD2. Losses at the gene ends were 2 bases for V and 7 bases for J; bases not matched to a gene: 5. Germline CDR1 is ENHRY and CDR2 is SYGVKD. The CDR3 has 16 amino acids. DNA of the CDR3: TGTGCCATCAGTGAGCCTAGCGGGGGGGCCATCGGGGAGCTGTTTTTT. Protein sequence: CAISEPSGGAIGELFF.

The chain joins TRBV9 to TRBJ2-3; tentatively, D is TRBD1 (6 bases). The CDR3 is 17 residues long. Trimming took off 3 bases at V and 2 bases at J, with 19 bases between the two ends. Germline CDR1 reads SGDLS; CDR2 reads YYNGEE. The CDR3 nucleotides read TGTGCCAGCAGCGCCAAGGCAGGGGTCGCAAACACAGATACGCAGTATTTT. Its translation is CASSAKAGVANTDTQYF. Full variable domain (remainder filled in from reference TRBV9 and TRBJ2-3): DSGVTQTPKHLITATGQRVTLRCSPRSGDLSVYWYQQSLDQGLQFLIQYYNGEERAKGNILERFSAQQFPDLHSELNLSSLELGDSALYFCASSAKAGVANTDTQYFGPGTRLTVL.

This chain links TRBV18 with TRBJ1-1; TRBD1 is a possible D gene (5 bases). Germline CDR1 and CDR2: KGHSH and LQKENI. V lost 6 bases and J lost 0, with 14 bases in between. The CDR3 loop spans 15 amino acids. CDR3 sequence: CASSLGRVMNTEAFF. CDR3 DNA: TGTGCCAGCTCGCTGGGGCGGGTAATGAACACTGAAGCTTTCTTT.

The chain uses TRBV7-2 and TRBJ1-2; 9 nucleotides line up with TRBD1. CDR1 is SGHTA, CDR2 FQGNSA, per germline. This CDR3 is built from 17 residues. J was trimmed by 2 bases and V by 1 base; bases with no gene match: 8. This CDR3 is CASSLVAGQGYNYGYTF. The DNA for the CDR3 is TGTGCCAGCAGCTTAGTCGCGGGACAGGGCTACAACTATGGCTACACCTTC.

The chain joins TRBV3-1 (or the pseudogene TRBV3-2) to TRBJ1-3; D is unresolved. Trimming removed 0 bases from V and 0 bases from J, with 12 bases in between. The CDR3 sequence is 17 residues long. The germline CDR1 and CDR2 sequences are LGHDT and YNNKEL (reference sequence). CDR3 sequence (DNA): TGTGCCAGCAGCCAAGATTCGCCGGGCTCCTCTGGAAACACCATATATTTT. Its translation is CASSQDSPGSSGNTIYF.

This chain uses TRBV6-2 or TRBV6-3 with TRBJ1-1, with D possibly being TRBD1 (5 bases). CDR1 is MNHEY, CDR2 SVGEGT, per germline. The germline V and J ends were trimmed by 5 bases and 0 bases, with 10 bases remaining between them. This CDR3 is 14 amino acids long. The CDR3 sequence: CASSKFRVNTEAFF. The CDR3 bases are TGTGCCAGCAGTAAATTCAGGGTGAACACTGAAGCTTTCTTT.

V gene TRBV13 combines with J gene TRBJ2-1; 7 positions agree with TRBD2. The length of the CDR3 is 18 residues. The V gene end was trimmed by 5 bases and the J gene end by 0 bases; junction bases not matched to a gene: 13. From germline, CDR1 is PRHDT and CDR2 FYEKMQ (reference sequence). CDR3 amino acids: CASSRALKAGSSYNEQFF. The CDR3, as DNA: TGTGCCAGCAGCCGAGCCCTAAAAGCGGGGAGCTCCTACAATGAGCAGTTCTTC.

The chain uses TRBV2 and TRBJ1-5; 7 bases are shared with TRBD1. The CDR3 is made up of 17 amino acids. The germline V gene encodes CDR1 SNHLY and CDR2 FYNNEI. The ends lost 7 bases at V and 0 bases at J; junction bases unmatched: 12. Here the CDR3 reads CASTLTATGVSNQPQHF. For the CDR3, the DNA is TGTGCCAGCACATTGACCGCCACAGGGGTTAGCAATCAGCCCCAGCATTTT.

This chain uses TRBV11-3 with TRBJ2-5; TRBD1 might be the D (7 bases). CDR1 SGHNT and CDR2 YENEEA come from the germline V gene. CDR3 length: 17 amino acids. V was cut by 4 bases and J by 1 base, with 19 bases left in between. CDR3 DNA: TGTGCCAGCAGCTCACACGCGCAGGGGGGCCGCCAAGAGACCCAGTACTTC. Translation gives CASSSHAQGGRQETQYF.

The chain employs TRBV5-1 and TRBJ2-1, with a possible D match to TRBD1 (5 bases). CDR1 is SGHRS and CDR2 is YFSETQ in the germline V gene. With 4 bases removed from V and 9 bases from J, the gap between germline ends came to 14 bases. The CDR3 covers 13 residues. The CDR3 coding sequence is TGCGCCAGCAGCAACTTCCTAGGGGTTGAGCAGTTCTTC. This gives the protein CASSNFLGVEQFF.

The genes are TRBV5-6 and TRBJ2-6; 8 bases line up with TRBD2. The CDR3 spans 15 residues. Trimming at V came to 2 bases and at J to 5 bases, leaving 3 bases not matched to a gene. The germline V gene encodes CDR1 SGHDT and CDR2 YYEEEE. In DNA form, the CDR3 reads TGTGCCAGCAGCTTAAGCGGGAGTAGGGCCAACGTCCTGACTTTC. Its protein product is CASSLSGSRANVLTF.

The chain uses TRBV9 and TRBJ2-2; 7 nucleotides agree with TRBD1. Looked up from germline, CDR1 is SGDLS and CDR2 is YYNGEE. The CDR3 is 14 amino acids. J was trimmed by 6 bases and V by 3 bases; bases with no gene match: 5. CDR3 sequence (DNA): TGTGCCAGCAGCGCCCTACAGGGGCCCGGGGAGCTGTTTTTT. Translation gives CASSALQGPGELFF.

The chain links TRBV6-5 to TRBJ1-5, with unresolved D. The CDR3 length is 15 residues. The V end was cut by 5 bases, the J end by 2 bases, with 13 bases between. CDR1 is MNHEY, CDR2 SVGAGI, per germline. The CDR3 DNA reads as TGTGCCAGCAGTCCGACACGCTCTGGCAATCAGCCCCAGCATTTT. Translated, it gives CASSPTRSGNQPQHF.

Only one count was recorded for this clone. The CDR3 sequence: CASSQDKATGAYEQYF. The CDR3 coding sequence is TGCGCCAGCAGCCAAGATAAGGCGACAGGGGCCTACGAGCAGTACTTC. The chain recombines TRBV4-3 with TRBJ2-7, with 8 nucleotides matching TRBD1. J was trimmed by 2 bases and V by 0 bases; bases with no gene match: 6. The CDR3 loop spans 16 amino acids. Germline CDR1 is LGHNA and CDR2 is YSLEER.

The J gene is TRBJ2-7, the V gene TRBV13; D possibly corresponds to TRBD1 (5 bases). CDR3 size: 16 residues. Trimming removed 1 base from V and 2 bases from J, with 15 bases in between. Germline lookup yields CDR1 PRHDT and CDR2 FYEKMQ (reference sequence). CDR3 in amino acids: CASSLVPSDKAYEQYF. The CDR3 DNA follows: TGTGCCAGCAGCTTAGTTCCCTCGGACAAAGCCTACGAGCAGTACTTC.

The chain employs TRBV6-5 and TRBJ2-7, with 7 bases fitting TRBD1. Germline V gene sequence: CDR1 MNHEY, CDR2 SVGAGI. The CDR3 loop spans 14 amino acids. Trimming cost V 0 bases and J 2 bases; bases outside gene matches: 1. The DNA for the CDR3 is TGTGCCAGCAGTTACTCGGGACAGCCCTACGAGCAGTACTTC. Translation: CASSYSGQPYEQYF.

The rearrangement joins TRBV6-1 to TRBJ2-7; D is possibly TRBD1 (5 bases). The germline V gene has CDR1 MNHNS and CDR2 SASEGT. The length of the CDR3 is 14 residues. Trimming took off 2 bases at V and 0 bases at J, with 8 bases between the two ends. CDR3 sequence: CASSETTVSYEQYF. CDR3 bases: TGTGCCAGCAGTGAAACGACAGTCTCCTACGAGCAGTACTTC.

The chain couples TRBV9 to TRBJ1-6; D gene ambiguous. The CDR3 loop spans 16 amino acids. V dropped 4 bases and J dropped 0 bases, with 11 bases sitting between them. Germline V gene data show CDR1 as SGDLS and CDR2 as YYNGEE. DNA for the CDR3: TGTGCCAGCAGCTCCTACCACAGCTCCTATAATTCACCCCTCCACTTT. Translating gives CASSSYHSSYNSPLHF.

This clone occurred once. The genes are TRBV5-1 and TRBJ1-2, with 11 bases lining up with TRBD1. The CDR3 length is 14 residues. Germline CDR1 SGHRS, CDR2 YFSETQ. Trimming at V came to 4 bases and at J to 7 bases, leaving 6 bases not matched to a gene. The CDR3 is CASSQGQGASGYTF. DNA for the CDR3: TGCGCCAGCAGCCAAGGACAGGGGGCCAGTGGCTACACCTTC. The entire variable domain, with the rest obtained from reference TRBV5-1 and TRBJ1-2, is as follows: KAGVTQTPRYLIKTRGQQVTLSCSPISGHRSVSWYQQTPGQGLQFLFEYFSETQRNKGNFPGRFSGRQFSNSRSEMNVSTLELGDSALYLCASSQGQGASGYTFGSGTRLTVV.

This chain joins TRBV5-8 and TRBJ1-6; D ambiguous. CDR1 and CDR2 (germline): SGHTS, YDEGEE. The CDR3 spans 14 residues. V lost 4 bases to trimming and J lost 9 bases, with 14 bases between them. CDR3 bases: TGTGCCAGCAGCCCCCCGCCAGCTCCTTCACCCCTCCACTTT. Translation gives CASSPPPAPSPLHF.

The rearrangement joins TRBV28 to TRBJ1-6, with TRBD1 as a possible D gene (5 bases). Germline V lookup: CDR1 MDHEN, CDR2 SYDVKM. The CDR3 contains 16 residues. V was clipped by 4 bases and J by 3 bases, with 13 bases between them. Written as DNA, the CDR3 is TGTGCCAGCAGTTCTCCTCTGCAGGGCTATAATTCACCCCTCCACTTT. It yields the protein CASSSPLQGYNSPLHF.

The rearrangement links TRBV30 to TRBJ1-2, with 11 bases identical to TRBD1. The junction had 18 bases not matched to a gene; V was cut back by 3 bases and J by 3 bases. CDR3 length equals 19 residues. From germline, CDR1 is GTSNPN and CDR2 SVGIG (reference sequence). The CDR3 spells CAWSASRIRDRGSHYGYTF. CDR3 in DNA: TGTGCCTGGAGCGCATCTCGAATCCGGGACAGGGGGTCTCACTATGGCTACACCTTC.

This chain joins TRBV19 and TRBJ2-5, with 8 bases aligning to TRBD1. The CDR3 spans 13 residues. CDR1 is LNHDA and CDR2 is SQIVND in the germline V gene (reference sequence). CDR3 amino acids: CWVEDRVQETQYF. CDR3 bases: TGTTGGGTGGAGGACAGGGTCCAAGAGACCCAGTACTTC.

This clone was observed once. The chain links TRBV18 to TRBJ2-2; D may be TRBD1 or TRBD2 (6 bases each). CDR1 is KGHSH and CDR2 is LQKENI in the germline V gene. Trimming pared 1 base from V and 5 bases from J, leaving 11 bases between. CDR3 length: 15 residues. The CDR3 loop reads CASSPHGGRTGELFF. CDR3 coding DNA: TGTGCCAGCTCACCACATGGGGGGCGAACCGGGGAGCTGTTTTTT.

Written as DNA, the CDR3 is TGTGCCAGCAGTGAAGATGGGGCCTTGTACAATGAGCAGTTCTTC. Translating gives CASSEDGALYNEQFF. The chain uses TRBV6-1 and TRBJ2-1; TRBD1 might be the D (5 bases). Germline CDR1 is MNHNS and CDR2 is SASEGT. The CDR3 length is 15 residues. V was pared by 1 base and J by 4 bases, with 11 bases between.

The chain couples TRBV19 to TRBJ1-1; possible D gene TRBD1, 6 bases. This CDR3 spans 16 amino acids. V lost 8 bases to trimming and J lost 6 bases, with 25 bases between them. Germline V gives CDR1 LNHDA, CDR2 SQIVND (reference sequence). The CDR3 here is CASGSAAGGRSAEAFF. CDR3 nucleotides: TGTGCCAGTGGGAGCGCCGCGGGGGGGCGAAGTGCTGAAGCTTTCTTT.